This T cell receptor (beta chain) was retrieved from a study of shared clonotypes between healthy human individuals. Overall study findings and caveats: The donor pool, a small one, limited the genetic and exposure-history diversity represented.

Libraries were prepared by immunoSEQ multiplex PCR; TCRdb keeps only in-frame clonotypes and omits some of them. The sample holds some 490,000 clones, approximately 81% seen once. This clone was seen at least ten times. The antigen is unknown. J lost 7 bases, V lost 3 bases, and 2 bases had no gene match. The CDR3 has 13 residues. CDR1 is SGHRS and CDR2 is YFSETQ in the germline V gene. Among the donors, all were Caucasian adults who lived in Nashville, Tennessee. The V call is TRBV5-1, the J call TRBJ2-7; the match to TRBD2 covers 12 bases. Sequenced sample: PBMCs. The clonotype originates from a woman between 35 and 50 years old in good health. Some clones in this sample may be carry-over from other donors' samples. DNA for the CDR3: TGCGCCAGCAGCTCAGGACTAGCGGGAGAGCAGTACTTC. Its translation: CASSSGLAGEQYF. The full variable domain, in which reference TRBV5-1 and TRBJ2-7 provide the parts outside the CDR3, is KAGVTQTPRYLIKTRGQQVTLSCSPISGHRSVSWYQQTPGQGLQFLFEYFSETQRNKGNFPGRFSGRQFSNSRSEMNVSTLELGDSALYLCASSSGLAGEQYFGPGTRLTVT.